These 20 T cell receptor beta chains were sequenced from one sample in a study of technical replicates of blood from a few donors. Produced via immunoSEQ multiplex PCR; TCRdb's table is partial and in-frame only. The repertoire includes 95,000 or so clones, about 95% of them detected once, and roughly 0.34% sits in the top ten. The sample comprised T cells isolated from PBMCs. Source of these receptors: a human donor in good health.

Only one count was recorded for this clone. The chain is built from TRBV27 and TRBJ1-1, with D unclear. Germline CDR1 MNHEY, CDR2 SMNVEV (reference sequence). V gave up 2 bases and J gave up 6 bases, with 10 bases separating them. CDR3 length: 13 residues. The chain's CDR3 is CASSLHSRAEAFF. The CDR3 nucleotides read TGTGCCAGCAGTTTACACAGCCGCGCTGAAGCTTTCTTT.

The CDR3: CASSRFADTQYF. CDR3 DNA sequence: TGTGCCAGCAGCCGTTTTGCAGATACGCAGTATTTT. The chain uses TRBV7-6 and TRBJ2-3; D gene uncertain. The CDR3 consists of 12 residues. The V gene lost 5 bases and the J gene lost 4 bases, with 7 bases spanning the gap. Germline V CDR1 and CDR2: SGHVS, FNYEAQ.

The chain employs TRBV30 and TRBJ2-7; TRBD2 aligns across 11 bases. J was trimmed by 3 bases and V by 2 bases; bases with no gene match: 0. Per germline, CDR1 GTSNPN and CDR2 SVGIG (reference sequence). The CDR3 is 13 amino acids. This chain's CDR3 is CAWSLAGGYEQYF. The DNA of the CDR3 is TGTGCCTGGAGTCTAGCGGGGGGCTACGAGCAGTACTTC.

This chain connects TRBV30 to TRBJ2-1, with D possibly matching TRBD2 (5 bases). V was pared by 4 bases and J by 0 bases, with 10 bases between. The CDR3 has 14 residues. Germline CDR1 reads GTSNPN; CDR2 reads SVGIG (reference sequence). The CDR3 sequence is CAWTWESSYNEQFF. The CDR3 DNA is TGTGCCTGGACCTGGGAGAGCTCCTACAATGAGCAGTTCTTC.

This clone was seen only once. The V and J genes are TRBV10-3 and TRBJ2-1; 7 nucleotides match TRBD1. The CDR3 totals 13 residues. Germline CDR1 and CDR2: ENHRY and SYGVKD. V trimming: 10 bases; J trimming: 9 bases; junction bases outside the gene matches: 12. CDR3: CATWGQGELEQFF. CDR3 DNA: TGTGCCACCTGGGGTCAGGGGGAGCTTGAGCAGTTCTTC.

The J gene is TRBJ2-7, the V gene TRBV7-2, with a possible D match to TRBD2 (6 bases). Per germline, CDR1 SGHTA and CDR2 FQGNSA. Trimming took 2 bases from V and 6 from J, leaving 17 bases between them. The CDR3 spans 15 residues. CDR3 loop: CASSLFLEGPSEQYF. The CDR3, as DNA: TGTGCCAGCAGCTTATTTTTGGAGGGCCCATCCGAGCAGTACTTC. Full variable domain (missing parts from reference TRBV7-2 and TRBJ2-7): GAGVSQSPSNKVTEKGKDVELRCDPISGHTALYWYRQSLGQGLEFLIYFQGNSAPDKSGLPSDRFSAERTGGSVSTLTIQRTQQEDSAVYLCASSLFLEGPSEQYFGPGTRLTVT.

The CDR3 spells CASSSPAGGPTDTQYF. The DNA of the CDR3 is TGTGCCAGCAGTTCCCCAGCGGGAGGGCCCACAGATACGCAGTATTTT. The chain employs TRBV27 and TRBJ2-3, with 10 bases aligning to TRBD2. This CDR3 is built from 16 residues. V dropped 4 bases and J dropped 2; count of bases not matched to a gene: 6. Per germline, CDR1 MNHEY and CDR2 SMNVEV (reference sequence).

The chain joins TRBV18 to TRBJ2-5; tentative D call: TRBD1 (6 bases). V was cut by 3 bases and J by 3 bases, with 11 bases left in between. The germline CDR1 and CDR2 sequences are KGHSH and LQKENI. The CDR3 runs to 14 residues. CDR3 bases: TGTGCCAGCTCACCCTGGACAGTAGAAGAGACCCAGTACTTC. It codes for CASSPWTVEETQYF.

V and J are TRBV27 and TRBJ2-3, with TRBD2 matching 10 bases. This CDR3 spans 14 amino acids. V lost 7 bases to trimming and J lost 2 bases; unmatched junction nucleotides: 3. Germline-derived CDR1 and CDR2 are MNHEY and SMNVEV (reference sequence). As DNA, the CDR3 is TGTGCCAGCAAAAGCGGGAGGGCCACAGATACGCAGTATTTT. Translation: CASKSGRATDTQYF.

V usage is TRBV27 and J usage is TRBJ2-2, with TRBD1 matching 9 bases. This CDR3 is built from 15 residues. Germline V lookup: CDR1 MNHEY, CDR2 SMNVEV (reference sequence). V dropped 6 bases and J dropped 5; count of bases not matched to a gene: 7. The CDR3 DNA reads as TGTGCCAGCAGACTCACAGGGGGCTGGACCGGGGAGCTGTTTTTT. Its protein is CASRLTGGWTGELFF.

This chain's CDR3 is CATTRTENQPQHF. The CDR3 DNA sequence: TGTGCTACAACGAGGACAGAAAATCAGCCCCAGCATTTT. The genes are TRBV10-3 and TRBJ1-5; a possible D gene is TRBD1 (6 bases). Looked up from germline, CDR1 is ENHRY and CDR2 is SYGVKD. This CDR3 has 13 residues.

This sequence joins TRBV25-1 and TRBJ1-1; 11 positions agree with TRBD1. Unmatched junction bases numbered 4, after V lost 2 bases and J lost 2 bases. The CDR3 is 16 amino acids. The germline CDR1 and CDR2 sequences are MGHDK and SYGVNS. The CDR3 DNA follows: TGTGCCAGCAGTGAACGGACAGGGGGCCTAAACACTGAAGCTTTCTTT. It is translated as CASSERTGGLNTEAFF. Full variable domain (outside the CDR3, taken from reference TRBV25-1 and TRBJ1-1): EADIYQTPRYLVIGTGKKITLECSQTMGHDKMYWYQQDPGMELHLIHYSYGVNSTEKGDLSSESTVSRIRTEHFPLTLESARPSHTSQYLCASSERTGGLNTEAFFGQGTRLTVV.

The chain carries TRBV29-1 and TRBJ2-7, with D perhaps matching TRBD2 (5 bases). Trimming pared 2 bases from V and 1 base from J, leaving 9 bases between. Germline CDR1 is SQVTM and CDR2 is ANQGSEA. This CDR3 has 13 amino acids. This CDR3 is CSVESGPSYEQYF. The CDR3 bases are TGCAGCGTTGAAAGCGGTCCTTCCTACGAGCAGTACTTC.

The chain is built from TRBV27 and TRBJ2-7; 7 bases match TRBD2. The CDR3 extends over 14 amino acids. Germline lookup yields CDR1 MNHEY and CDR2 SMNVEV (reference sequence). J lost 1 base, V lost 2 bases, and 2 bases had no gene match. CDR3: CASSLLAVSYEQYF. DNA of the CDR3: TGTGCCAGCAGTTTACTAGCGGTTTCCTACGAGCAGTACTTC.

The chain links TRBV25-1 to TRBJ1-4; D is uncertain. The V gene's germline CDR1 is MGHDK and CDR2 SYGVNS. The CDR3 extends over 15 amino acids. Trimming removed 4 bases at V and 7 bases at J, with 16 bases between. CDR3 loop: CASSGFKIGGEKLFF. CDR3 nucleotide sequence: TGTGCCAGCAGTGGCTTCAAGATAGGAGGTGAAAAACTGTTTTTT. The full variable domain, its missing parts supplied by reference TRBV25-1 and TRBJ1-4, is EADIYQTPRYLVIGTGKKITLECSQTMGHDKMYWYQQDPGMELHLIHYSYGVNSTEKGDLSSESTVSRIRTEHFPLTLESARPSHTSQYLCASSGFKIGGEKLFFGSGTQLSVL.

The chain recombines TRBV19 with TRBJ2-1; unclear D gene. This CDR3 spans 11 amino acids. Germline V gene sequence: CDR1 LNHDA, CDR2 SQIVND (reference sequence). The V gene lost 8 bases and the J gene lost 3 bases, with 5 bases spanning the gap. The CDR3 DNA sequence: TGTGCCAGTTCCAACTACAATGAGCAGTTCTTC. This gives the protein CASSNYNEQFF.

The chain joins TRBV30 to TRBJ2-7; the D is unclear. The V gene lost 3 bases and the J gene lost 6 bases, with 9 bases spanning the gap. CDR1 is GTSNPN, CDR2 SVGIG, per germline (reference sequence). This CDR3 contains 11 residues. The CDR3 protein is CAWSALAEQYF. The CDR3 nucleotides read TGTGCCTGGAGCGCCTTGGCCGAGCAGTACTTC.

The chain is built from TRBV4-1 and TRBJ2-7; 7 bases match TRBD2. J lost 6 bases, V lost 4 bases, and 15 bases had no gene match. The CDR3 contains 16 residues. Germline CDR1 and CDR2: MGHRA and YSYEKL. CDR3 in amino acids: CASSPLGGRGVGEQYF. CDR3 nucleotides: TGCGCCAGCAGCCCCCTTGGCGGGAGAGGAGTTGGCGAGCAGTACTTC.

The chain recombines TRBV27 with TRBJ2-7, with a tentative D call TRBD2 (5 bases). CDR3 length: 14 residues. Trimming pared 2 bases from V and 0 bases from J, leaving 8 bases between. The germline V gene has CDR1 MNHEY and CDR2 SMNVEV (reference sequence). CDR3 in amino acids: CASSLEGPSYEQYF. CDR3 nucleotide sequence: TGTGCCAGCAGTTTAGAGGGCCCCTCCTACGAGCAGTACTTC.

Comment on this clone: The junction departs from the called germline gene at one end, perhaps through a read error. This chain uses TRBV30 with TRBJ1-1; possibly TRBD1 for D (5 bases). Per the germline V gene, CDR1 is GTSNPN and CDR2 is SVGIG (reference sequence). The CDR3 runs 12 residues. CDR3 sequence: CAEGGASTEPTF. In DNA, the CDR3 is TGTGCCGAGGGCGGGGCAAGTACTGAACCAACCTTT.